The rows below give T cell receptor beta chains drawn from one sample of a study of control samples from healthy donors and cancer patients. The method was immunoSEQ multiplex PCR; TCRdb's version includes in-frame clones alone and lacks a portion of them. Counted here are 150,000 or so clones, around 90% occurring once; the ten biggest clones make up approximately 1.7%. The sample consisted of blood. These TCRs come from a man in his late teens or twenties in good health. CDR3s include the opening cysteine and the closing phenylalanine or tryptophan. A D gene is named only where the DNA matches it firmly. A row's size may be missing; if present it is once, few, many or a size class.

V,size,D,J,DNA,CDR3
TRBV6-2/TRBV6-3,NA,NA,TRBJ1-5,TGTGCCAGCAGTTACACGGTCAATCAGCCCCAGCATTTT,CASSYTVNQPQHF
TRBV19,NA,TRBD1,TRBJ2-7,TGTGCCAGTAGTACGACGGGACAGGGGACCTACGAGCAGTACTTC,CASSTTGQGTYEQYF
TRBV7-2,NA,NA,TRBJ2-5,TGTGCCAGCAGCTTAACTTGGCAACAAGAGACCCAGTACTTC,CASSLTWQQETQYF
TRBV7-9,once,NA,TRBJ2-7,TGTGCCAGCAGCATCCCTGGACAGAATAAGCAGTACTTC,CASSIPGQNKQYF
TRBV11-2,NA,NA,TRBJ2-7,TGTGCCAGCAGCTTAAGGACGGAAGCCTACGAGCAGTACTTC,CASSLRTEAYEQYF
TRBV4-3,NA,NA,TRBJ2-5,TGCGCCAGCAGCCAGAGGGGGGAGACCCAGTACTTC,CASSQRGETQYF
TRBV6-2/TRBV6-3,once,TRBD1,TRBJ2-2,TGTGCCAGCAGTTCGCCGGGACAGGGGGCCCCCGGGGAGCTGTTTTTT,CASSSPGQGAPGELFF
TRBV28,NA,NA,TRBJ1-5,TGTGCCAGCAGTTTAGCCGGGGGAAGCAATCAGCCCCAGCATTTT,CASSLAGGSNQPQHF
TRBV30,NA,NA,TRBJ1-2,TGTGCCTGGAGCGCGGAGTTCTATGGCTACACCTTC,CAWSAEFYGYTF
TRBV6-2/TRBV6-3,NA,NA,TRBJ2-7,TGTGCCAGCAGCTCCCCTGTCTACGAGCAGTACTTC,CASSSPVYEQYF
TRBV28,NA,NA,TRBJ2-5,TGTGCCAGCAGTTTATCGGGTGAAGAGACCCAGTACTTC,CASSLSGEETQYF
TRBV29-1,NA,TRBD2,TRBJ2-3,TGCAGCGCTACAGCGGGGGGGCCGACAGATACGCAGTATTTT,CSATAGGPTDTQYF
TRBV4-1,NA,NA,TRBJ2-7,TGCGCCAGCAGCCAAGACGGGGGATGGGCCGAGCAGTACTTC,CASSQDGGWAEQYF
TRBV5-5,NA,NA,TRBJ2-3,TGTGCCAGCAACCGCGGGGGCCTGGGAGATACGCAGTATTTT,CASNRGGLGDTQYF
TRBV6-2/TRBV6-3,NA,TRBD1,TRBJ1-5,TGTGCCAGCAGCCCTCCAGGACAGGGAATCAATCAGCCCCAGCATTTT,CASSPPGQGINQPQHF
TRBV9,NA,TRBD2,TRBJ2-1,TGTGCCAGCAGCACCGGGACTAGCTATGAGCAGTTCTTC,CASSTGTSYEQFF
TRBV6-6,NA,TRBD1,TRBJ1-4,TGTGCCAATAGCCGGGACAGCCCTCCTGCTAATGAAAAACTGTTTTTT,CANSRDSPPANEKLFF
TRBV9,NA,TRBD2,TRBJ2-3,TGTGCCAGCAGCGTAAGGCGGGGGGACTTGGGGGATACGCAGTATTTT,CASSVRRGDLGDTQYF
TRBV12-3/TRBV12-4,NA,NA,TRBJ1-2,TGTGCCAGCACCGGTACAGGGCATGGCTACACCTTC,CASTGTGHGYTF
TRBV27,NA,NA,TRBJ2-7,TGTGCCAGCAGTCCACGGGTCTCCTACGAGCAGTACTTC,CASSPRVSYEQYF
TRBV7-2,NA,TRBD1,TRBJ2-1,TGTGCCAGCAGCCCTAGACAGGGTTACTACAATGAGCAGTTCTTC,CASSPRQGYYNEQFF
TRBV3-1/TRBV3-2,NA,NA,TRBJ1-6,TGTGCCAGCAGCCAAGATAACCGCTATAATTCACCCCTCCACTTT,CASSQDNRYNSPLHF
TRBV5-6,NA,NA,TRBJ2-6,TGTGCCAGCAGCCGTACCGGGGCCAACGTCCTGACTTTC,CASSRTGANVLTF
TRBV7-3,NA,NA,TRBJ2-3,TGTGCCAGCAGGGGCGGGGGCTCAGATACGCAGTATTTT,CASRGGGSDTQYF
TRBV28,NA,NA,TRBJ2-3,TGTGCCAGCAGTCCCAGAGGTAGATTTTTTACAGATACGCAGTATTTT,CASSPRGRFFTDTQYF
TRBV30,few,TRBD1,TRBJ2-6,TGTGCCTGGGGAACAGGGGCTGGGGCCAACGTCCTGACTTTC,CAWGTGAGANVLTF
TRBV30,NA,NA,TRBJ1-1,TGTGCCTGGAACTTAGGGGACGGTGAAGCTTTCTTT,CAWNLGDGEAFF
TRBV5-1,NA,TRBD2,TRBJ2-7,TGCGCCAGCAGCTTAGACACGACTAGCTGGTCCTACGAGCAGTACTTC,CASSLDTTSWSYEQYF
TRBV6-5,NA,NA,TRBJ1-2,TGTGCCAGCAGAAGGATTGGCAGCTACTATGGCTACACCTTC,CASRRIGSYYGYTF
TRBV4-1,NA,TRBD2,TRBJ2-1,TGCGCCAGCAGCCAAGGCCTAGCGGGGGGCCGGGGCCAAAATGAGCAGTTCTTC,CASSQGLAGGRGQNEQFF
TRBV28,NA,TRBD2,TRBJ2-7,TGTGCCAGCAGTTTAAATCCTCTAGCGGGGGTCACCTACGAGCAGTACTTC,CASSLNPLAGVTYEQYF
TRBV7-2,once,NA,TRBJ2-3,TGTGCCAGCAGCTTCAGCGTTTTTGGCACAGATACGCAGTATTTT,CASSFSVFGTDTQYF
TRBV15,NA,NA,TRBJ1-1,TGTGCCACCAGCCTAATTCAGATGAACACTGAAGCTTTCTTT,CATSLIQMNTEAFF
TRBV5-3,NA,NA,TRBJ1-2,TGTGCCAGAAGCTTGCGACAGGTGTTTCTCTATGGCTACACCTTC,CARSLRQVFLYGYTF
TRBV20-1,once,NA,TRBJ2-7,TGCAGTGCGCAGGGCATCTACGAGCAGTACTTC,CSAQGIYEQYF
TRBV7-3,once,NA,TRBJ2-5,TGTGCCAGCAGCTTAATCGGTGGGACCCAGTACTTC,CASSLIGGTQYF
TRBV5-4,NA,NA,TRBJ2-3,TGTGCCAGCAGCTTAGCAGGTGATACGCAGTATTTT,CASSLAGDTQYF
TRBV6-1,NA,NA,TRBJ2-1,TGTGCCAGCAGTGAAATCCTCTCTTCGGAGTACCCTAATGAGCAGTTCTTC,CASSEILSSEYPNEQFF
TRBV30,NA,NA,TRBJ2-5,TGTGCCTGGGGACCATTCCAGGGGGAGACCCAGTACTTC,CAWGPFQGETQYF
TRBV12-3/TRBV12-4,NA,NA,TRBJ2-4,TGTGCCAGCACCTCCGGCGACATTCAGTACTTC,CASTSGDIQYF
TRBV21-1,NA,NA,TRBJ1-1,TGTGCCAGCAGCAAACTTGGGTGGGGCGGGGGCCGAGAAGCTTTCTTT,CASSKLGWGGGREAFF
TRBV5-5,NA,NA,TRBJ1-2,TGTGCCAGCAGTCCTACAGGGAACTATGGCTACACCTTC,CASSPTGNYGYTF
TRBV9,NA,NA,TRBJ1-2,TGTGCCAGCAGCGTAGCTGAAGAGGAGCAGGAAGGCAGGAGGTATGGCTACACCTTC,CASSVAEEEQEGRRYGYTF
TRBV6-5,NA,NA,TRBJ1-2,TGTGCCAGCAGTTACAGGCAGATGGGGGGCTACACCTTC,CASSYRQMGGYTF
TRBV2,NA,TRBD2,TRBJ2-7,TGTGCCAGCAGTGATCTGACTAGCGGGGACTACGAGCAGTACTTC,CASSDLTSGDYEQYF
TRBV19,once,NA,TRBJ2-7,TGTGCCAGTAGTATAGATGTGACAGGCACAATGAATCCGATATGGGCCTACGAGCAGTACTTC,CASSIDVTGTMNPIWAYEQYF
TRBV19,NA,NA,TRBJ1-5,TGTGCCACAGGGACCCTCGATAGCAATCAGCCCCAGCATTTT,CATGTLDSNQPQHF
TRBV6-5,NA,TRBD1,TRBJ1-5,TGTGCCAGCACCCAGGACAGGGCCCTTTCTCAGCCCCAGCATTTT,CASTQDRALSQPQHF
TRBV9,NA,NA,TRBJ1-6,TGTGCCAGCAGCGCTCGGGCTTTACACGGCCTAAATTCACCCCTCCACTTT,CASSARALHGLNSPLHF
TRBV2,NA,NA,TRBJ1-4,TGTGCCAGCAGTGAGGCCCAGGGCCTTAATGAAAAACTGTTTTTT,CASSEAQGLNEKLFF
TRBV6-5,NA,NA,TRBJ1-2,TGTGCCAGCTTTAACTATGGCTACACCTTC,CASFNYGYTF
TRBV7-2,NA,NA,TRBJ2-7,TGTGCCAGCAGCTTAGCGCGGGGGCGGCAGTCCTACGAGCAGTACTTC,CASSLARGRQSYEQYF
TRBV25-1,NA,NA,TRBJ1-2,TGTGCCAGCAGTGACCTCGCGTATGGCTACACCTTC,CASSDLAYGYTF
TRBV7-8,once,NA,TRBJ2-3,TGTGCCAGCAGTCCTAGCCAGCGGGTCACAGATACGCAGTATTTT,CASSPSQRVTDTQYF
TRBV11-2,NA,TRBD1,TRBJ2-7,TGTGCCAGCAGCCAAGGACAGGGGACCTACGAGCAGTACTTC,CASSQGQGTYEQYF
TRBV7-2,NA,NA,TRBJ1-2,TGTGCCAGCAGCCCAGGGGATTATGGCTACACCTTC,CASSPGDYGYTF
TRBV6-5,NA,NA,TRBJ2-2,TGTGCCAGCAGTTACTCGCCACTGCCCAGCGGGGAGCTGTTTTTT,CASSYSPLPSGELFF
TRBV7-2,NA,TRBD1,TRBJ2-7,TGTGCCAGCAGTGAGACAGGGGGTTACGAGCAGTACTTC,CASSETGGYEQYF
TRBV4-1,NA,NA,TRBJ1-6,TGCGCCAGCAGCCAAGTTCTAGACTCCTATAATTCACCCCTCCACTTT,CASSQVLDSYNSPLHF
TRBV28,once,NA,TRBJ2-7,TGTGCCAGCAGTCCTACGATAGGGCCTCTGGAGCAGTACTTC,CASSPTIGPLEQYF